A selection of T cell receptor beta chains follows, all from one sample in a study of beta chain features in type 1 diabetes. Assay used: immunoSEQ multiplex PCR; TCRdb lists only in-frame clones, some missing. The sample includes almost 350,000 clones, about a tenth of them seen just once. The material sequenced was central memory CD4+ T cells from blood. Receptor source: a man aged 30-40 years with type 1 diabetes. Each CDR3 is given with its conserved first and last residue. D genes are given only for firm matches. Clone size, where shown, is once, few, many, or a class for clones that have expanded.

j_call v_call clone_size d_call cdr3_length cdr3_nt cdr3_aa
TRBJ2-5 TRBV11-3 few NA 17 TGTGCCAGCAGCTTAGAGCACGAGCCTCGGATAAAAGAGACCCAGTACTTC CASSLEHEPRIKETQYF
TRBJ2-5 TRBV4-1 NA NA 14 TGCGCCAGCAGCGGTACGGGGGCGGTAGAGACCCAGTACTTC CASSGTGAVETQYF
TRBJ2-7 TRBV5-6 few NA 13 TGTGCCAGCAGCTTGGGATTAGCGCCTGAGCAGTACTTC CASSLGLAPEQYF
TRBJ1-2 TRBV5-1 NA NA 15 TGCGCCAGCAGCCCCGAGGGCCATTCTAACTATGGCTACACCTTC CASSPEGHSNYGYTF
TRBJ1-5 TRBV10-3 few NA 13 TGTGCCATCAGTGTGAGGGGAGATCAGCCCCAGCATTTT CAISVRGDQPQHF
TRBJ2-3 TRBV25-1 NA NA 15 TGTGCCAGCAGTGAATATCAGTGGGGCACAGATACGCAGTATTTT CASSEYQWGTDTQYF
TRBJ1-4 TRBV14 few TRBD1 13 TGTGCCAGCGCCGGGACAGCTAATGAAAAACTGTTTTTT CASAGTANEKLFF
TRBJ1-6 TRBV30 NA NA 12 TGTGCCTGGACACTCTATAATTCACCCCTCCACTTT CAWTLYNSPLHF
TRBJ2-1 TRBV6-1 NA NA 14 TGTGCCAGCAGTGAAGCGCTGGGGCCAAATGAGCAGTTCTTC CASSEALGPNEQFF
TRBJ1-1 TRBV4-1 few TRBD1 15 TGCGCCAGCAGCCTCGAGACAGGGGGCTGGACTGAAGCTTTCTTT CASSLETGGWTEAFF
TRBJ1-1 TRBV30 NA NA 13 TGTGCCTGGGCCGGGGACGGGGACACTGAAGCTTTCTTT CAWAGDGDTEAFF
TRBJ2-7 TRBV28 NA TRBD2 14 TGTGCCAGCAGTTTAGCGGGGGGCCTAAGGGAGCAGTACTTC CASSLAGGLREQYF